A selection of T cell receptor beta chains follows, all from one sample in a study of T cell changes during pregnancy in multiple sclerosis. Sequencing used immunoSEQ multiplex PCR; TCRdb keeps in-frame clones, though not all of them. The sample shows 55,000 to 85,000 clones, 92% of them seen only once. Sample: peripheral blood, taken in the second trimester of pregnancy. The receptors derive from a female donor with multiple sclerosis, enrolled in a pregnancy study. CDR3s include the opening cysteine and the closing phenylalanine or tryptophan. Size is stated for part of the rows, as once, few or many counts, or as a class when the clone is expanded.

>NA|TRBV5-6
CASSGGRLAYNEQFF
>NA|TRBV28
CASSFIGGGYTF
>NA|TRBV10-2
CASSDLRGFNEQFF
>NA|TRBV28
CASSRGGTTDTQYF
>NA|TRBV6-1
CASIMEGGTNQPQHF
>NA|TRBV5-1
CASSPDRVNEQYF
>NA|TRBV2
CASSGELVASGTDTQYF
>NA|TRBV6-6
CASTTGTLSGNTIYF
>NA|TRBV5-4
CASSPQGGGQETQYF
>NA|TRBV11-3
CASSRDTNYGYTF
>NA|TRBV19
CASSMQTQELGGYTF
>NA|TRBV2
CASRLIAGGNNEQFF
>NA|TRBV6-5
CATRAEVADTQYF
>NA|TRBV5-4
CASSSSTNEKLFF
>NA|TRBV5-1
CASSWGGSTEAFF
>NA|TRBV27
CASSPRGLAGRDEQFF
>NA|TRBV12-5
CASGLKPNTEAFF
>NA|TRBV11-2
CASSLAGVSGNTIYF
>NA|TRBV27
CASSTTGRRTDTQYF
>NA|TRBV18
CASSPQQGYEQYF
>NA|TRBV28
CASSLGHFPPLHF
>NA|TRBV5-1
CASSPQETQYF
>NA|TRBV27
CASSSEGFLQKLFF
>NA|TRBV5-4
CASSFGEGGELFF
>NA|TRBV28
CASSLGGSSSYEQYF
>few|TRBV19
CASSIRASGRSIYNEQFF
>NA|TRBV7-9
CASTGQGSWEKLFF
>NA|TRBV5-1
CASSPTGLSNQPQHF
>NA|TRBV18
CASSPPGRDGLAGGRYEQYF
>NA|TRBV7-3
CASSLTRVGDTEAFF